This T cell receptor (beta chain) appears in the sequencing data of a study of regulatory T cells in long-lasting Graves disease. Both iRepertoire HTBI primers and Arm-PCR of CDR3 regions were used to build the TCR beta libraries. MiXCR, run by TCRdb on the multiplex PCR reads, gives a single entry per CDR3 protein. The sample has around 360,000 distinct CDR3 sequences, around 15% seen once. Time point of the sample: newly diagnosed GD, antithyroid drugs for less than 3 months. There was RNA extracted from PBMCs, and the TCR library was made from it. This clonotype was recorded a few times. This same sample was also part of a study on T cells in Graves' hyperthyroidism and ophthalmopathy. Per that study: The TCR CDR3 was amplified in a first-round RT-PCR using the HTBI primer set. Onset of ophthalmopathy came a median approximately 6 months after the model predicted it.

Sequenced here: peripheral blood mononuclear cells (PBMCs), sampled at new diagnosis, from a patient treated with antithyroid drugs. The TCR was taken from a woman aged 18-30 years with Graves disease.

The chain's CDR3 is CASSLPRAEAEAFF. Written as DNA, the CDR3 is TGTGCCAGCAGCTTACCCAGGGCGGAGGCTGAAGCTTTCTTT. The J gene is TRBJ1-1, the V gene TRBV7-9; D is perhaps TRBD1 (5 bases). This CDR3 is built from 14 residues. Germline lookup yields CDR1 SEHNR and CDR2 FQNEAQ (reference sequence). The V end lost 2 bases, the J end lost 6 bases, and 13 bases lay between the germline ends.